The text below deals with one T cell receptor beta chain. This record belongs to a study of blood T cell repertoires in COVID-19. The overall study: The samples span acute and convalescent COVID-19 from the United States, Italy and Spain.

Data came from immunoSEQ multiplex PCR; TCRdb stores just in-frame clones and leaves some out. The table includes over 80,000 clones, under 80% detected once. The V and J ends lost 5 bases and 4 bases respectively, with 23 bases between them. The CDR3 has 17 amino acids. Germline values: CDR1 MDHEN, CDR2 SYDVKM. What was sequenced was peripheral blood. The TCR was taken from a man in his 70s with COVID-19, enrolled during active disease. The chain has TRBV28 and TRBJ2-5; perhaps TRBD1 as D (5 bases). The CDR3 region is CASSPILRNVRGETQYF. CDR3 DNA sequence: TGTGCCAGCAGTCCCATCCTACGGAATGTTAGGGGAGAGACCCAGTACTTC.